In this sample, the clone carrying this T cell receptor (beta chain) turned up many times. Its antigen is still unknown. A universal primer site and UMIs were added as TCR cDNA was made by 5'RACE template switching. A single record per CDR3 protein comes from TCRdb applying MiXCR to the 5' RACE reads. The table includes 25,000 to 35,000 distinct CDR3 sequences, under 4.5% detected once. The CDR3 is made up of 15 amino acids. The V end lost 4 bases, the J end lost 5 bases, and 18 bases lay between the germline ends. Germline lookup yields CDR1 SGHRS and CDR2 YFSETQ. This sample is drawn from a study of T cells after yellow fever vaccination. Overall study context: The SMART-Seq v4 Ultra Low Input method served to prepare the low-cell-number fractions.

Study outcomes and limitations: Clones that expanded after primary vaccination mostly reappeared after the booster (just under 98% CD4, approximately 87% CD8). Weaker, the secondary response had a peak occurring faster, on day 5 versus 15.

The specimen was CD8+ T cells sorted from PBMCs, collected 5 days after the yellow fever booster vaccination. This chain uses TRBV5-1 with TRBJ1-2; D is possibly TRBD1 (6 bases). This TCR came from a man aged 25 to 40 who received the YFV17D yellow fever vaccine. CDR3 nucleotides: TGCGCCAGCAGCCCGGTTGGGGGCACCTCTTATGGCTACACCTTC. It codes for CASSPVGGTSYGYTF.